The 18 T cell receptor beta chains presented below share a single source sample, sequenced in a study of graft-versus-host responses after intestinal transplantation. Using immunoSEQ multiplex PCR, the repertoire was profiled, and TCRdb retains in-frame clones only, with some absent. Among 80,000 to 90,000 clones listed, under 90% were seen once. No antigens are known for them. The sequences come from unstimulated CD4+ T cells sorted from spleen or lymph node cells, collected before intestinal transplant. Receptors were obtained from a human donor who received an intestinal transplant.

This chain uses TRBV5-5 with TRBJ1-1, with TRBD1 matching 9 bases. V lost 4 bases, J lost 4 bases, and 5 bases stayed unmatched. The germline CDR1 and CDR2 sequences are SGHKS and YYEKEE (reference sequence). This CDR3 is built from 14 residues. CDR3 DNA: TGTGCCAGCAGCGGACAGGGGATGGGCACTGAAGCTTTCTTT. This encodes CASSGQGMGTEAFF.

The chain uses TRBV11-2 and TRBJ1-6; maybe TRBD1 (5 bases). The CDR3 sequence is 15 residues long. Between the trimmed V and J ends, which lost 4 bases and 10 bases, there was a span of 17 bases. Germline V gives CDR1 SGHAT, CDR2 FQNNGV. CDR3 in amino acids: CASSYGSGLYSPLHF. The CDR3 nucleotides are TGTGCCAGCAGCTATGGGTCAGGGCTGTACTCACCCCTCCACTTT.

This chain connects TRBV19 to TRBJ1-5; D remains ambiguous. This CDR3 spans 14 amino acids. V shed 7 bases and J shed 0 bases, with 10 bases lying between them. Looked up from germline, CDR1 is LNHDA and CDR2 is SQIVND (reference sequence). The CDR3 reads CASKQASSNQPQHF. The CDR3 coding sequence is TGTGCCAGTAAGCAGGCGTCTAGCAATCAGCCCCAGCATTTT. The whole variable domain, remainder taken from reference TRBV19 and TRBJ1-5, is DGGITQSPKYLFRKEGQNVTLSCEQNLNHDAMYWYRQDPGQGLRLIYYSQIVNDFQKGDIAEGYSVSREKKESFPLTVTSAQKNPTAFYLCASKQASSNQPQHFGDGTRLSIL.

The CDR3 protein is CASSPWVGGRNGYTF. CDR3 DNA sequence: TGTGCCAGCAGCCCCTGGGTCGGGGGAAGGAATGGCTACACCTTC. This sequence joins TRBV7-2 and TRBJ1-2; TRBD1 is a possible D gene (5 bases). V was cut by 5 bases and J by 6 bases, with 19 bases left in between. Germline V lookup: CDR1 SGHTA, CDR2 FQGNSA. The CDR3 covers 15 residues.

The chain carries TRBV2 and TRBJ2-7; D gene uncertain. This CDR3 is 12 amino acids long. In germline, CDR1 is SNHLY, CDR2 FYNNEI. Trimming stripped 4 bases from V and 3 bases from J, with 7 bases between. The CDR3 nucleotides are TGTGCCAGCAGTGTTCAGAACTACGAGCAGTACTTC. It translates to CASSVQNYEQYF.

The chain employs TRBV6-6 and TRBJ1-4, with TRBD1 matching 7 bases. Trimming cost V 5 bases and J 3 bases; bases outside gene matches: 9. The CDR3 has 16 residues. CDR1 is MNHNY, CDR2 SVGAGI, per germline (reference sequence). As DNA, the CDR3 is TGTGCCAGCAGTGCCCAGGGGGGTTTAGCTAATGAAAAACTGTTTTTT. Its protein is CASSAQGGLANEKLFF.

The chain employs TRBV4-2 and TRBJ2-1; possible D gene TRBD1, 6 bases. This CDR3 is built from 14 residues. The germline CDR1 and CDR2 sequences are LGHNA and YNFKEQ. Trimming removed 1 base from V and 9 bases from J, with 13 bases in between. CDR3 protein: CASSQVDRKTEQFF. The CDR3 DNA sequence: TGTGCCAGCAGCCAAGTGGACAGAAAGACTGAGCAGTTCTTC.

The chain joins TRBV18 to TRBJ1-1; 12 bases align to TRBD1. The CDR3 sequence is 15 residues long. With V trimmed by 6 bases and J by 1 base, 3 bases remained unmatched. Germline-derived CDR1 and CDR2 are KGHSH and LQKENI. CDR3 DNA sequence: TGTGCCAGCTCCGGGACAGGGGGCACGAACACTGAAGCTTTCTTT. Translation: CASSGTGGTNTEAFF.

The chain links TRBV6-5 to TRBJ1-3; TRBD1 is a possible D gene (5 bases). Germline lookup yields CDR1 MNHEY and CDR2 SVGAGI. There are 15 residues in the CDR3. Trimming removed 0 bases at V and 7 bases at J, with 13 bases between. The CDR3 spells CASSYSGPGGNTIYF. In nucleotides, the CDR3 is TGTGCCAGCAGTTACTCCGGTCCTGGGGGGAACACCATATATTTT.

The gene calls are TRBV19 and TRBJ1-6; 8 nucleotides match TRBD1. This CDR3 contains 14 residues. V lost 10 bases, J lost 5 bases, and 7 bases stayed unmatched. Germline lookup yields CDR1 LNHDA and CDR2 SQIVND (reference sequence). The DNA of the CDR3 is TGTGCCACCAGGACAGGGTTGGATAATTCACCCCTCCACTTT. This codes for CATRTGLDNSPLHF.

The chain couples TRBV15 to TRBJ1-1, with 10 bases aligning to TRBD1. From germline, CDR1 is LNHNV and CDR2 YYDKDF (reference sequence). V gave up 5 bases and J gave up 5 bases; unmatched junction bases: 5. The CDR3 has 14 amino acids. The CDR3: CATSGQGVRTEAFF. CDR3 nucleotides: TGTGCCACCAGCGGACAGGGGGTTCGGACTGAAGCTTTCTTT.

DNA of the CDR3: TGTGCCAGCAGCATGACCGGGACTAGGAGCTCCTACGAGCAGTACTTC. It is translated as CASSMTGTRSSYEQYF. The chain has TRBV27 and TRBJ2-7; 8 bases agree with TRBD2. The germline CDR1 and CDR2 sequences are MNHEY and SMNVEV (reference sequence). Trimming at V came to 6 bases and at J to 0 bases, leaving 10 bases not matched to a gene. CDR3 size: 16 residues.

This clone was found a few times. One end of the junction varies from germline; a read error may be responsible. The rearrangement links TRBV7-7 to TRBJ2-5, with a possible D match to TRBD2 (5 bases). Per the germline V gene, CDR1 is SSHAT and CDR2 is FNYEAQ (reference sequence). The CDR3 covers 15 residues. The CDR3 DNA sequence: TGTGCTAGCAGCTCCGGGCTAGCCTTGCAAGAGACCCAGTACTTC. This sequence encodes CASSSGLALQETQYF.

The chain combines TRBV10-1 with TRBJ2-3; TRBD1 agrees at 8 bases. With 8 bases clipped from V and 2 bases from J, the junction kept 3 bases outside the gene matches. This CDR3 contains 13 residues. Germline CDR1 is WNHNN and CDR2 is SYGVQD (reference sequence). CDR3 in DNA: TGCGCCAGCGGGGACAGGACCACAGATACGCAGTATTTT. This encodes CASGDRTTDTQYF.

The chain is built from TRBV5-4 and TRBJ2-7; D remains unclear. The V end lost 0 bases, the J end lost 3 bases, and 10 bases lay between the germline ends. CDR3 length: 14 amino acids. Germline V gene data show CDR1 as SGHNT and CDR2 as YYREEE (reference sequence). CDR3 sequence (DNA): TGTGCCAGCAGCTTGGTTCCCGGTCACTACGAGCAGTACTTC. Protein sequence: CASSLVPGHYEQYF.

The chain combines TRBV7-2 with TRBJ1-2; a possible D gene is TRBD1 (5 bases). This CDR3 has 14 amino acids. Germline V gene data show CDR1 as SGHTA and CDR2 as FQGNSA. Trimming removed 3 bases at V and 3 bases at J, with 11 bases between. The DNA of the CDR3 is TGTGCCAGCAGCTTGGCCAGGGCCCACTATGGCTACACCTTC. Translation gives CASSLARAHYGYTF.

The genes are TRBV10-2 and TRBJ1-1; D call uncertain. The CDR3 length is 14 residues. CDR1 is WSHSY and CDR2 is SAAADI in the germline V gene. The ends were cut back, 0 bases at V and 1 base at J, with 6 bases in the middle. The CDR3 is CASSESRGNTEAFF. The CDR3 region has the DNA TGCGCCAGCAGTGAGTCACGGGGGAACACTGAAGCTTTCTTT.

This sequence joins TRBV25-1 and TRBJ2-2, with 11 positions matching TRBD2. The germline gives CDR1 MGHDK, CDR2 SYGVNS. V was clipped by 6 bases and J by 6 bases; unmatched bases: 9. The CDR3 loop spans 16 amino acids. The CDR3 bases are TGTGCCAGCAGGGAGGTGGGGACTAGCGGAGCCGGGGAGCTGTTTTTT. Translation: CASREVGTSGAGELFF.